A single sample gave rise to the 23 T cell receptor beta chains below, sequenced in a study of shared clonotypes between healthy human individuals. Terminally differentiated effector memory CD45RA+ cells were left out of the naive CD8 fraction, which was CD45RO-negative and positively selected for CCR7. Profiled with immunoSEQ multiplex PCR; TCRdb holds only in-frame clones, not every one. The repertoire has 450,000 to 700,000 clones, about 95% of them found once; the top ten carry over 0.09%. The source material was naive CD8+ T cells sorted from blood. These receptors were collected from a woman in her 30s in good health.

V gene TRBV13 combines with J gene TRBJ1-4; D is unresolved. The CDR3 covers 13 residues. The V gene lost 0 bases and the J gene lost 7 bases, with 6 bases spanning the gap. Germline V gene sequence: CDR1 PRHDT, CDR2 FYEKMQ (reference sequence). The DNA for the CDR3 is TGTGCCAGCAGCTTAGGCCTAAGTGAAAAACTGTTTTTT. Protein product: CASSLGLSEKLFF.

This clone came up a few times. This sample also contains other DNA sequences that code for the same CDR3. The chain has TRBV19 and TRBJ2-5; maybe TRBD1 (6 bases). Germline assignment: CDR1 LNHDA and CDR2 SQIVND (reference sequence). Trimming stripped 6 bases from V and 1 base from J, with 9 bases between. There are 13 residues in the CDR3. CDR3 in amino acids: CASRGASQETQYF. CDR3 bases: TGTGCCAGTAGGGGGGCTTCCCAAGAGACCCAGTACTTC.

The V gene is TRBV9, the J gene TRBJ1-1, with 11 nucleotides matching TRBD1. V shed 2 bases, J shed 4 bases, and the junction held 10 bases outside the gene matches. This CDR3 contains 17 residues. Germline V gives CDR1 SGDLS, CDR2 YYNGEE. CDR3 protein: CASSVGSGTGGGTEAFF. CDR3 sequence (DNA): TGTGCCAGCAGCGTTGGCTCCGGGACAGGGGGAGGCACTGAAGCTTTCTTT.

This chain connects TRBV28 to TRBJ2-7, with 8 bases fitting TRBD1. Germline values: CDR1 MDHEN, CDR2 SYDVKM. The CDR3 contains 15 residues. Trimming removed 4 bases from V and 0 bases from J; junction bases left unmatched: 5. The CDR3 region is CASSSDRENSYEQYF. The CDR3 DNA reads as TGTGCCAGCAGTTCGGACAGGGAAAACTCCTACGAGCAGTACTTC.

The genes are TRBV5-4 and TRBJ2-7; a weak D match, TRBD2 (6 bases). The V gene's germline CDR1 is SGHNT and CDR2 YYREEE (reference sequence). The CDR3 loop spans 11 amino acids. V shed 3 bases and J shed 8 bases, with 9 bases lying between them. DNA for the CDR3: TGTGCCAGCAGCTCCCGGGGGAAGCAGTACTTC. This sequence encodes CASSSRGKQYF.

The chain combines TRBV27 with TRBJ2-1, with D possibly TRBD1 on 5 matching bases. Germline lookup yields CDR1 MNHEY and CDR2 SMNVEV (reference sequence). The germline V and J ends were trimmed by 3 bases and 4 bases, with 19 bases remaining between them. The CDR3 sequence is 17 residues long. This CDR3 is CASSFSKGSGVYNEQFF. For the CDR3, the DNA is TGTGCCAGCAGTTTTAGCAAGGGGTCCGGAGTGTACAATGAGCAGTTCTTC.

V is TRBV27 and J is TRBJ1-2, with unresolved D. V dropped 8 bases and J dropped 3 bases, with 19 bases sitting between them. Germline V gene sequence: CDR1 MNHEY, CDR2 SMNVEV (reference sequence). The CDR3 contains 15 residues. The CDR3 sequence: CASGPRAEIHYGYTF. The CDR3 region has the DNA TGTGCCAGCGGGCCCCGGGCAGAGATACACTATGGCTACACCTTC.

The chain joins TRBV7-9 to TRBJ2-3; D is unclear. The CDR3 runs 13 residues. Trimming stripped 6 bases from V and 11 bases from J, with 18 bases between. The germline V gene encodes CDR1 SEHNR and CDR2 FQNEAQ (reference sequence). The DNA of the CDR3 is TGTGCCAGCAGTTCAGGCCAGGTCTTGGGGCAGTATTTT. It yields the protein CASSSGQVLGQYF.

The CDR3 DNA is TGTGCCAGCAGCTTGACGGCGAGTCAGCCCCAGCATTTT. It yields the protein CASSLTASQPQHF. The chain is built from TRBV5-5 and TRBJ1-5; no reliable D call. V was pared by 1 base and J by 6 bases, with 8 bases between. Germline V gene sequence: CDR1 SGHKS, CDR2 YYEKEE (reference sequence). The CDR3 is 13 amino acids. The full variable domain, in which reference TRBV5-5 and TRBJ1-5 provide the parts outside the CDR3, is DAGVTQSPTHLIKTRGQQVTLRCSPISGHKSVSWYQQVLGQGPQFIFQYYEKEERGRGNFPDRFSARQFPNYSSELNVNALLLGDSALYLCASSLTASQPQHFGDGTRLSIL.

The V gene is TRBV2, the J gene TRBJ2-7; the match to TRBD2 covers 7 bases. This CDR3 spans 16 amino acids. Trimming cost V 0 bases and J 3 bases; bases outside gene matches: 8. Germline V gene lookup returns CDR1 SNHLY and CDR2 FYNNEI. The CDR3 DNA is TGTGCCAGCAGTGAAGCGGGCGGGAGCGTCTTCTACGAGCAGTACTTC. Translated, it gives CASSEAGGSVFYEQYF.

This chain connects TRBV2 to TRBJ2-1; D possibly matches TRBD1 or TRBD2 (7 bases each). Trimming took 7 bases from V and 6 from J, leaving 22 bases between them. This CDR3 has 16 amino acids. Germline V gene lookup returns CDR1 SNHLY and CDR2 FYNNEI. In DNA form, the CDR3 reads TGTGCCAGCAACCTCAGGGGGGGAAATCCCGGCAATGAGCAGTTCTTC. Translation gives CASNLRGGNPGNEQFF. Combining the CDR3 with reference TRBV2 and TRBJ2-1 gives the whole variable domain EPEVTQTPSHQVTQMGQEVILRCVPISNHLYFYWYRQILGQKVEFLVSFYNNEISEKSEIFDDQFSVERPDGSNFTLKIRSTKLEDSAMYFCASNLRGGNPGNEQFFGPGTRLTVL.

The rearrangement uses TRBV15 and TRBJ1-2; no firm D call. The ends were cut back, 3 bases at V and 0 bases at J, with 11 bases in the middle. Looked up from germline, CDR1 is LNHNV and CDR2 is YYDKDF (reference sequence). The CDR3 runs to 15 residues. CDR3 in amino acids: CATSSTRNPNYGYTF. The CDR3 DNA reads as TGTGCCACCAGCAGTACACGGAACCCTAACTATGGCTACACCTTC.

The CDR3 DNA reads TGTGCCAGCACTGCGGCCCCGTACAATGAGCAGTTCTTC. As protein: CASTAAPYNEQFF. The chain employs TRBV25-1 and TRBJ2-1, with D unclear. The CDR3 covers 13 residues. The ends were cut back, 7 bases at V and 4 bases at J, with 11 bases in the middle. The germline V gene has CDR1 MGHDK and CDR2 SYGVNS.

The chain links TRBV19 to TRBJ2-7; perhaps D is TRBD1 or TRBD2 (5 bases each). Trimming stripped 6 bases from V and 5 bases from J, with 17 bases between. The CDR3 runs 14 residues. CDR1 is LNHDA and CDR2 is SQIVND in the germline V gene (reference sequence). The CDR3 DNA is TGTGCCAGTAGCCGGGACGTCACTCGGGACGAGCAGTACTTC. The encoded protein is CASSRDVTRDEQYF.

This chain uses TRBV27 with TRBJ2-5, with a tentative D call TRBD1 (8 bases). The J call is doubtful: the DNA matches TRBJ2-7 better. The CDR3 spans 14 residues. Germline V gene sequence: CDR1 MNHEY, CDR2 SMNVEV (reference sequence). For the CDR3, the DNA is TGTGCCAGCAGTATTGACAGGGGAGGGGACGAGCAGTACTTC. Protein: CASSIDRGGDEQYF.

The chain carries TRBV10-2 and TRBJ2-7, with D unresolved. The CDR3 covers 14 residues. From germline, CDR1 is WSHSY and CDR2 SAAADI. Trimming removed 10 bases from V and 4 bases from J, with 20 bases in between. CDR3 DNA sequence: TGCGCCACGAAGGACCGTGGGTTTGAGTACGAGCAGTACTTC. Translating gives CATKDRGFEYEQYF.

The chain recombines TRBV27 with TRBJ2-4; TRBD1 matches 7 bases. Losses at the gene ends were 5 bases for V and 3 bases for J; bases not matched to a gene: 7. The CDR3 extends over 15 amino acids. Germline V gives CDR1 MNHEY, CDR2 SMNVEV (reference sequence). CDR3 protein: CASSPSAGGKNIQYF. The CDR3 nucleotides are TGTGCCAGCAGTCCCTCCGCAGGGGGCAAAAACATTCAGTACTTC.

This clone was seen more than once but under ten times. The same CDR3 is also encoded by other DNA sequences in this sample. V gene TRBV6-5 combines with J gene TRBJ2-7; D may correspond to TRBD1 or TRBD2 (5 bases each). The germline CDR1 and CDR2 sequences are MNHEY and SVGAGI. V dropped 0 bases and J dropped 0 bases, with 6 bases sitting between them. The CDR3 has 14 residues. The CDR3 reads CASSYSGPSYEQYF. As DNA, the CDR3 is TGTGCCAGCAGTTACTCGGGACCCTCCTACGAGCAGTACTTC.

V gene TRBV13 combines with J gene TRBJ1-4; D remains ambiguous. CDR3 size: 14 residues. V lost 5 bases, J lost 3 bases, and 10 bases lay in between. Germline values: CDR1 PRHDT, CDR2 FYEKMQ (reference sequence). Written as DNA, the CDR3 is TGTGCCAGCAGCCCGGGCGGTCCTAATGAAAAACTGTTTTTT. It yields the protein CASSPGGPNEKLFF.

V gene TRBV6-1 combines with J gene TRBJ2-7; tentative D call: TRBD2 (5 bases). The germline V gene has CDR1 MNHNS and CDR2 SASEGT. V was trimmed by 4 bases and J by 2 bases, leaving 9 bases between them. This CDR3 is built from 13 residues. The CDR3 DNA sequence: TGTGCCAGCAGTGGGAGGCAGACCTACGAGCAGTACTTC. Translated: CASSGRQTYEQYF.

The chain couples TRBV6-5 to TRBJ1-1, with D uncertain. Trimming took off 0 bases at V and 4 bases at J, with 6 bases between the two ends. Per germline, CDR1 MNHEY and CDR2 SVGAGI. This CDR3 comprises 13 residues. The CDR3 DNA reads TGTGCCAGCAGTTACTCGTTGGGCACTGAAGCTTTCTTT. Translating gives CASSYSLGTEAFF.

The rearrangement uses TRBV28 and TRBJ2-5, with 12 positions matching TRBD2. Near its end, the DNA agrees better with TRBJ2-7, so the J call may be wrong. This CDR3 has 14 residues. Germline V gene data show CDR1 as MDHEN and CDR2 as SYDVKM. CDR3 region: CASTRGLAGHEQYF. The DNA for the CDR3 is TGTGCCAGCACTCGAGGACTAGCGGGGCACGAGCAGTACTTC.

This rearrangement joins TRBV6-5 to TRBJ2-7, with D perhaps matching TRBD1 (5 bases). There are 13 residues in the CDR3. Per the germline V gene, CDR1 is MNHEY and CDR2 is SVGAGI. The V end was cut by 5 bases, the J end by 7 bases, with 15 bases between. The CDR3 region has the DNA TGTGCCAGCAGTAGGGGCGACCGGCGAGAGCAGTACTTC. It translates to CASSRGDRREQYF.